A single sample is the source of the 10 T cell receptor beta chains below, sequenced in a study of Graves' ophthalmopathy and Graves' hyperthyroidism. The sequenced template was RNA, covering the TCR beta CDR3 region. First-round RT-PCR relied on HTBI primers, and a second-round multiplex PCR came next. Each CDR3 protein gets one entry after TCRdb re-called the multiplex PCR reads with MiXCR. Among about 200,000 distinct CDR3 sequences, approximately 28% were seen once, and the ten largest hold approximately 9.6%. The specimen was peripheral blood. These receptors were taken from a man between 45 and 60 years old with Graves' ophthalmopathy.

Ten or more counts support this clonotype. A much larger clonotype is one base distant, so this may be a read error. The chain couples TRBV6-1 to TRBJ2-7; D gene uncertain. The CDR3 has 10 amino acids. Looked up from germline, CDR1 is MNHNS and CDR2 is SASEGT. The DNA of the CDR3 is TGTGCCGGCAGTGAGTACGAGCAGTACTTC. It translates to CAGSEYEQYF.

This clonotype has a count of ten or more. V is TRBV4-3 and J is TRBJ2-2, with 7 bases that match TRBD2. With 3 bases clipped from V and 4 bases from J, the junction kept 8 bases outside the gene matches. This CDR3 spans 16 amino acids. CDR1 LGHNA and CDR2 YSLEER come from the germline V gene. In nucleotides, the CDR3 is TGCGCCAGCAGCCAGAGCGGGGAGGTCGGCACCGGGGAGCTGTTTTTT. It encodes CASSQSGEVGTGELFF.

This clonotype has at least ten counts. The V call is TRBV28, the J call TRBJ1-2; tentative D call: TRBD1 (5 bases). V dropped 8 bases and J dropped 4 bases, with 14 bases sitting between them. This CDR3 spans 13 amino acids. Germline values: CDR1 MDHEN, CDR2 SYDVKM. CDR3 coding DNA: TGTGCCAGCTCGGGGCAGGCCTTCTATGGCTACACCTTC. Its translation is CASSGQAFYGYTF.

The chain links TRBV6-2 or TRBV6-3 to TRBJ1-1; D is unresolved. In germline, CDR1 is MNHEY, CDR2 SVGEGT. Deletions cut 2 bases from V and 10 bases from J, with 11 bases between. CDR3 length: 12 residues. The CDR3 bases are TGTGCCAGCAGTTACATCGGGGTAGGAGCTTTCTTT. It translates to CASSYIGVGAFF.

This clonotype has a count of ten or more. J is TRBJ2-7 and V is TRBV29-1; D possibly corresponds to TRBD1 (6 bases). V was trimmed by 6 bases and J by 0 bases, leaving 9 bases between them. The CDR3 extends over 12 amino acids. Germline V gives CDR1 SQVTM, CDR2 ANQGSEA. The CDR3 nucleotides read TGCAGCGTCCGGGACACCTCCTACGAGCAGTACTTC. It translates to CSVRDTSYEQYF.

This clonotype occurred many times. The rearrangement links TRBV15 to TRBJ2-7; 8 bases agree with TRBD1. CDR1 is LNHNV and CDR2 is YYDKDF in the germline V gene (reference sequence). This CDR3 contains 14 residues. The ends lost 7 bases at V and 2 bases at J; junction bases unmatched: 7. CDR3 DNA sequence: TGTGCCACCATGGACAGGGAAGCGACCTACGAGCAGTACTTC. Its translation: CATMDREATYEQYF.

This clonotype has a count of ten or more. V gene TRBV28 combines with J gene TRBJ2-2; 7 bases match TRBD2. V lost 6 bases to trimming and J lost 5 bases; unmatched junction nucleotides: 12. The CDR3 runs 16 residues. The germline gives CDR1 MDHEN, CDR2 SYDVKM. CDR3 sequence (DNA): TGTGCCAGCAGGGTAACTAGCGCTCCACGGACCGGGGAGCTGTTTTTT. This translates into CASRVTSAPRTGELFF.

This clonotype was counted ten times or more. A read error may be the cause here, since a much bigger clone is one base away. Lacking the conserved final phenylalanine or tryptophan, this CDR3 likely reflects a read error. V and J are TRBV12-3 or TRBV12-4 and TRBJ2-5; unclear D gene. V was shortened by 5 bases and J by 5 bases, with 6 bases between the two germline ends. This CDR3 is 11 amino acids long. The CDR3 DNA reads TGTGCCAGCAGTCCCGGGGAGACCCAGTACCTC. This gives the protein CASSPGETQYL.

Many counts were recorded for this clonotype. The genes are TRBV20-1 and TRBJ2-4; D perhaps matches TRBD2 (6 bases). The CDR3 totals 13 residues. The V end lost 5 bases, the J end lost 7 bases, and 15 bases lay between the germline ends. Germline-derived CDR1 and CDR2 are DFQATT and SNEGSKA (reference sequence). The CDR3 coding sequence is TGCAGTGCTCTGGGGCTAGCGCAGAACATTCAGTACTTC. Encoded protein: CSALGLAQNIQYF.

This clonotype came up many times. The rearrangement uses TRBV6-1 and TRBJ1-6; D is perhaps TRBD1 (6 bases). The germline V and J ends were trimmed by 6 bases and 10 bases, with 13 bases remaining between them. Germline CDR1 MNHNS, CDR2 SASEGT. The CDR3 is made up of 13 amino acids. The CDR3 nucleotides read TGTGCCAGCAGCCAAAACGGGGGCTCACCCCTCCACTTT. It translates to CASSQNGGSPLHF.